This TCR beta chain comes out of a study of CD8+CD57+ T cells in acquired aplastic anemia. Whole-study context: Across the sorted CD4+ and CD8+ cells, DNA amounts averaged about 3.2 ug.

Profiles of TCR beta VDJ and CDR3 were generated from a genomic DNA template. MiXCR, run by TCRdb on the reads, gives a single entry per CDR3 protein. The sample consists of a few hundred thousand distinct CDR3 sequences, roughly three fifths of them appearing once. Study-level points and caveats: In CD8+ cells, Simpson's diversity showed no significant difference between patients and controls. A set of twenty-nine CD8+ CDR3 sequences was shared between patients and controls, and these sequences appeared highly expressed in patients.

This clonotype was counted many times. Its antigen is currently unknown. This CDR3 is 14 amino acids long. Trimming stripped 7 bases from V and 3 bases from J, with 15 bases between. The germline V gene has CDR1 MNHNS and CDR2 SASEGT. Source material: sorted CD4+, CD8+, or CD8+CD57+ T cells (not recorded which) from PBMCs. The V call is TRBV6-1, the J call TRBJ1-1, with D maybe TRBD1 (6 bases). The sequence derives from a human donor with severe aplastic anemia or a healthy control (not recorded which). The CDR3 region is CASNADRGYTEAFF. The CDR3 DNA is TGTGCCAGCAACGCGGACAGAGGATACACTGAAGCTTTCTTT.